The rows below give T cell receptor beta chains drawn from one sample of a study of cytomegalovirus exposure and HLA in healthy donors. The protocol was immunoSEQ multiplex PCR, while the TCRdb copy is restricted to in-frame clones and leaves out a portion. The sample table includes approximately 30,000 clones. The sample consisted of PBMCs. These receptors all come from a woman aged 40 to 50 in good health and CMV-seropositive. Each CDR3 is given without its conserved first and last residue. The D gene is left open where the match is weak.

D gene | J gene | V gene | CDR3 protein
. | TRBJ2-3 | TRBV25-1 | ASSDQTGADTQY
. | TRBJ1-1 | TRBV5-6 | ASSHTNTEAF
TRBD2 | TRBJ2-7 | TRBV5-1 | ASSLGGTSGTTAYEQY
. | TRBJ2-1 | TRBV30 | AWSVSGRGDYNEQF
TRBD1 | TRBJ1-2 | TRBV4-1 | ASSAPGQRYGYT
. | TRBJ1-4 | TRBV18 | ASSPVQYQGLGEKLF
. | TRBJ2-3 | TRBV19 | ASSIGGAEASTDTQY
. | TRBJ2-3 | TRBV14 | ASSQASGVWDTQY
TRBD2 | TRBJ2-2 | TRBV13 | ASSLGEGRTGELF
. | TRBJ1-4 | TRBV9 | ASSVAGNEKLF
TRBD1 | TRBJ2-7 | TRBV5-4 | ASSFRGPSYEQY
TRBD1 | TRBJ2-7 | TRBV27 | ASSFWDRGLEQY
. | TRBJ1-4 | TRBV4-2 | ASSQERGGETNEKLF
TRBD2 | TRBJ2-3 | TRBV5-1 | ASSFPSGVSTDTQY
. | TRBJ2-2 | TRBV4-1 | ASSHQGIGELF
. | TRBJ2-5 | TRBV5-6 | ASSQLEAGFETQY
. | TRBJ2-7 | TRBV11-2 | ASSLTHGHNSYEQY
. | TRBJ2-7 | TRBV29-1 | SVEDGAGQTYEQY
. | TRBJ2-7 | TRBV15 | ATSRDKGDSYEQY
TRBD1 | TRBJ2-4 | TRBV6-1 | ASSEGSGTGGISKNIQY
TRBD2 | TRBJ2-2 | TRBV27 | ASSKLAGGWDTGELF
. | TRBJ1-2 | TRBV19 | ASRSGAVVANYGYT
TRBD1 | TRBJ2-1 | TRBV19 | ASSGQVRPYNEQF
TRBD2 | TRBJ2-1 | TRBV5-1 | ASRLGLAGDEQF
TRBD2 | TRBJ2-1 | TRBV18 | ASVGTSGSLYNEQF
. | TRBJ2-1 | TRBV2 | ASSPFSPPDNEQF
. | TRBJ1-2 | TRBV6-1 | ASILNRALNYGYT
. | TRBJ1-5 | TRBV2 | ASSRFGGDQPQH
TRBD1 | TRBJ2-7 | TRBV19 | ASSETGVSYEQY
. | TRBJ2-1 | TRBV30 | AWSVSGENEQF
. | TRBJ1-1 | TRBV7-6 | ASSLGGPMNTEAF
TRBD2 | TRBJ2-5 | TRBV27 | ASSLSGAGGGETQY
. | TRBJ2-5 | TRBV5-4 | ASSLGVSQETQY
. | TRBJ1-1 | TRBV19 | ASSISGNTEAF
TRBD1 | TRBJ2-7 | TRBV5-1 | ASSLGPGQPYEQY
. | TRBJ1-5 | TRBV7-2 | ASSFLESRGSNQPQH
TRBD1 | TRBJ2-2 | TRBV27 | ASRGGDTGELF
TRBD1 | TRBJ2-5 | TRBV7-9 | ASSRTGGYQETQY
TRBD2 | TRBJ2-7 | TRBV7-9 | ASSPGMGLAGYEQY
. | TRBJ2-1 | TRBV29-1 | SVQRQSSSYNEQF
. | TRBJ1-1 | TRBV30 | AWSEHGNTEAF
. | TRBJ2-3 | TRBV5-4 | ASSVTSGASSTDTQY
. | TRBJ2-1 | TRBV7-7 | ASSVSEHSYNEQF
. | TRBJ2-3 | TRBV5-4 | ASSSPTNTDTQY
TRBD1 | TRBJ1-5 | TRBV19 | ASIDRGGSNQPQH
. | TRBJ2-2 | TRBV7-9 | ASSLRAGTGELF
. | TRBJ2-7 | TRBV5-1 | ASSLEEGIVFEQY
. | TRBJ2-6 | TRBV5-1 | ASSPPGGTSGANVLT
TRBD2 | TRBJ2-2 | TRBV10-3 | AISELLAGGGAEVAGELF
. | TRBJ2-5 | TRBV6-7 | ASSKRDSDQETQY
TRBD2 | TRBJ2-7 | TRBV5-1 | ASSPEGLAGEHEQY
. | TRBJ2-7 | TRBV5-6 | ASSLAYEQY
. | TRBJ2-1 | TRBV28 | ASSPAVNEQF
. | TRBJ2-2 | TRBV6-1 | ASSGTGVRDGTGELF
. | TRBJ1-2 | TRBV19 | ATSGWEAWGYT
TRBD2 | TRBJ2-5 | TRBV7-7 | ASSARPGLAEETQY
. | TRBJ2-5 | TRBV30 | AWSVPWTGWGKTQY
TRBD2 | TRBJ2-2 | TRBV4-1 | ASSRRGVTGELF
. | TRBJ1-1 | TRBV9 | ASSVGARENTEAF
. | TRBJ1-2 | TRBV30 | AVRRGRGFGGYT